The 2 T cell receptor beta chains below were found in one sample sequenced in a study of beta chain features in type 1 diabetes. The isolated RNA, all of it, was reverse transcribed, so expressed TCRB transcripts were what got sequenced. This table comes from immunoSEQ multiplex PCR, and its TCRdb copy is limited to in-frame clones, with some not included. Seen here are hundreds of thousands of clones, roughly 12% observed once, and the top ten hold 0.02% to 0.025%. These receptors are not linked to any known antigen. Findings and limits, study-wide: TCRB CDR3 length was moderately but significantly reduced in all four CD4+ subsets of Type 1 diabetes patients.

Sequencing input: naive CD4+ T cells from blood. The receptors come from a man aged 18-30 years with type 1 diabetes.

The rearrangement uses TRBV11-3 and TRBJ2-3; 8 bases align to TRBD1. Germline V gene lookup returns CDR1 SGHNT and CDR2 YENEEA. V lost 6 bases to trimming and J lost 2 bases; unmatched junction nucleotides: 7. There are 15 residues in the CDR3. CDR3 region: CASSIGQGYTDTQYF. The CDR3 region has the DNA TGTGCCAGCAGTATCGGACAGGGTTACACAGATACGCAGTATTTT.

Notes on this clone: This CDR3 is also generated by other DNA sequences in the sample. The gene calls are TRBV6-5 and TRBJ1-5; the match to TRBD1 covers 7 bases. Germline loops: CDR1 MNHEY, CDR2 SVGAGI. This CDR3 comprises 13 residues. Losses at the gene ends were 6 bases for V and 6 bases for J; bases not matched to a gene: 5. The CDR3 reads CASSLTGLQPQHF. In DNA, the CDR3 is TGTGCCAGCAGCCTGACAGGGCTTCAGCCCCAGCATTTT.